Shown below are 27 T cell receptor beta chains from a single sample sequenced in a study of identical twins. Each CDR3 protein is one row after TCRdb ran MiXCR on the 5' RACE reads. The sample yields 690,000 or so distinct CDR3 sequences, 6% to 6.5% seen once. Sequencing was carried out using naive T cells sorted from blood. These receptors came from a man younger than 35 in good health.

The CDR3 region is CASSYSGEGMKTQYF. The CDR3 nucleotides are TGTGCCAGCAGTTACTCCGGTGAGGGGATGAAGACCCAGTACTTC. The rearrangement uses TRBV6-5 and TRBJ2-5; D may match TRBD1 or TRBD2 (5 bases each). The CDR3 spans 15 residues. Germline V gene data show CDR1 as MNHEY and CDR2 as SVGAGI. The V and J ends lost 0 bases and 6 bases respectively, with 14 bases between them.

This chain uses TRBV7-8 with TRBJ2-7; 8 bases align to TRBD2. Germline-derived CDR1 and CDR2 are SGHVS and FQNEAQ. CDR3 length: 15 amino acids. V lost 4 bases to trimming and J lost 6 bases; unmatched junction nucleotides: 11. CDR3 sequence: CASSWRPGTRSEQYF. As DNA, the CDR3 is TGTGCCAGCAGCTGGCGTCCCGGGACTAGATCCGAGCAGTACTTC.

This clonotype was counted a few times. The chain combines TRBV6-5 with TRBJ2-2; D is unclear. The CDR3 loop spans 16 amino acids. The germline V gene has CDR1 MNHEY and CDR2 SVGAGI. Trimming cost V 0 bases and J 0 bases, with 8 bases left between them. As DNA, the CDR3 is TGTGCCAGCAGTTACTCCCTTGGCCCGAACACCGGGGAGCTGTTTTTT. As protein: CASSYSLGPNTGELFF.

The genes are TRBV14 and TRBJ2-1; TRBD2 is a possible D gene (5 bases). Germline assignment: CDR1 SGHDN and CDR2 FVKESK. The CDR3 has 14 residues. V lost 0 bases to trimming and J lost 3 bases, with 6 bases between them. This chain's CDR3 is CASSQDAGYNEQFF. The CDR3 DNA reads as TGTGCCAGCAGCCAAGATGCGGGCTACAATGAGCAGTTCTTC.

In this sample, this clonotype turned up many times. The V and J genes are TRBV6-5 and TRBJ1-1; TRBD1 aligns across 8 bases. The germline V gene has CDR1 MNHEY and CDR2 SVGAGI. Trimming cost V 4 bases and J 10 bases; bases outside gene matches: 17. The CDR3 spans 16 residues. This CDR3 is CASSSLRLESGQGAFF. Written as DNA, the CDR3 is TGTGCCAGCAGTTCGCTACGGCTCGAGTCTGGACAGGGAGCTTTCTTT.

This clonotype occurred a few times. CDR3 region: CASSPSLIGTPNTGELFF. In DNA form, the CDR3 reads TGTGCCAGCAGCCCCAGCTTGATTGGGACACCGAACACCGGGGAGCTGTTTTTT. The chain uses TRBV7-3 and TRBJ2-2, with D maybe TRBD1 (6 bases). This CDR3 region has 18 residues. V was pared by 5 bases and J by 0 bases, with 19 bases between. CDR1 is SGHTA, CDR2 FQGTGA, per germline.

This rearrangement joins TRBV5-5 to TRBJ1-3; the D is unclear. Germline loops: CDR1 SGHKS, CDR2 YYEKEE (reference sequence). The CDR3 extends over 17 amino acids. Trimming removed 0 bases at V and 0 bases at J, with 13 bases between. The CDR3 DNA follows: TGTGCCAGCAGCTTGGCTCCAGTTGGGGACTCTGGAAACACCATATATTTT. Translated, it gives CASSLAPVGDSGNTIYF.

This clonotype was detected only a few times. V and J are TRBV5-5 and TRBJ1-1; D is uncertain. Per the germline V gene, CDR1 is SGHKS and CDR2 is YYEKEE (reference sequence). Trimming stripped 1 base from V and 0 bases from J, with 10 bases between. CDR3 length: 15 amino acids. CDR3 residues: CASSLLNTMNTEAFF. The CDR3 region has the DNA TGTGCCAGCAGCTTGTTGAACACTATGAACACTGAAGCTTTCTTT. Using reference TRBV5-5 and TRBJ1-1 for the parts outside the CDR3, the full variable domain is DAGVTQSPTHLIKTRGQQVTLRCSPISGHKSVSWYQQVLGQGPQFIFQYYEKEERGRGNFPDRFSARQFPNYSSELNVNALLLGDSALYLCASSLLNTMNTEAFFGQGTRLTVV.

This clonotype was recorded a few times. V gene TRBV5-5 combines with J gene TRBJ1-4; D is ambiguous. Trimming pared 6 bases from V and 7 bases from J, leaving 10 bases between. Germline CDR1 reads SGHKS; CDR2 reads YYEKEE (reference sequence). The CDR3 loop spans 12 amino acids. DNA for the CDR3: TGTGCCAGCACCTTCCGGGGTGAAAAACTGTTTTTT. It specifies CASTFRGEKLFF.

This clonotype has ten or more counts. The chain employs TRBV29-1 and TRBJ2-3; 9 nucleotides align to TRBD1. Looked up from germline, CDR1 is SQVTM and CDR2 is ANQGSEA. Trimming took 1 base from V and 7 from J; bases not matched to a gene: 9. The CDR3 is 15 residues long. The CDR3 protein is CSVEAVTGGGYTQYF. In nucleotides, the CDR3 is TGCAGCGTTGAAGCCGTCACAGGGGGCGGTTATACGCAGTATTTT.

In this sample, this clonotype turned up a few times. The chain links TRBV6-1 to TRBJ1-1, with 8 bases that match TRBD1. The CDR3 runs to 17 residues. Germline V gene sequence: CDR1 MNHNS, CDR2 SASEGT. V shed 9 bases, J shed 2 bases, and the junction held 17 bases outside the gene matches. In nucleotides, the CDR3 is TGTGCCAGTGAAACCCCCGGGACAGGTCGAACAAACACTGAAGCTTTCTTT. Its protein product is CASETPGTGRTNTEAFF.

This clonotype was observed a handful of times. This rearrangement joins TRBV6-1 to TRBJ1-4; unclear D gene. The CDR3 totals 15 residues. From germline, CDR1 is MNHNS and CDR2 SASEGT. V shed 6 bases and J shed 3 bases, with 14 bases lying between them. The chain's CDR3 is CASRTPNESNEKLFF. The CDR3 region has the DNA TGTGCCAGCAGAACCCCGAATGAATCTAATGAAAAACTGTTTTTT.

The rearrangement uses TRBV7-2 and TRBJ2-7; D gene uncertain. The CDR3 covers 13 residues. Germline assignment: CDR1 SGHTA and CDR2 FQGNSA. V was trimmed by 1 base and J by 3 bases, leaving 7 bases between them. CDR3 bases: TGTGCCAGCAGCTTAGTCCGTAACTACGAGCAGTACTTC. Its protein product is CASSLVRNYEQYF.

This sequence joins TRBV12-3 or TRBV12-4 and TRBJ2-7, with TRBD1 matching over 10 bases. The length of the CDR3 is 14 residues. V lost 6 bases and J lost 4; bases outside the gene matches: 6. DNA of the CDR3: TGTGCCAGCAGGCGGGACAGGGGCTTGTACGAGCAGTACTTC. Its protein is CASRRDRGLYEQYF.

This clonotype was found a few times. The CDR3: CSAYSFKPGTNAYEQYF. CDR3 DNA sequence: TGCAGTGCTTATTCCTTTAAACCCGGGACCAACGCCTACGAGCAGTACTTC. The chain recombines TRBV20-1 with TRBJ2-7; possibly TRBD1 or TRBD2 for D (5 bases each). Germline V CDR1 and CDR2: DFQATT, SNEGSKA (reference sequence). The germline V and J ends were trimmed by 5 bases and 2 bases, with 25 bases remaining between them. CDR3 length: 17 residues.

The table lists this clonotype with a count of one. An end of the junction differs from the germline gene, which may be a read error. The V gene is TRBV5-1, the J gene TRBJ1-1; possibly TRBD1 for D (5 bases). Germline CDR1 is SGHRS and CDR2 is YFSETQ. This CDR3 is 14 amino acids long. CDR3 protein: CASRLQGSSTEAFF. Written as DNA, the CDR3 is TGCGCCAGCCGCTTGCAGGGCTCGAGCACTGAAGCTTTCTTT.

This sequence joins TRBV2 and TRBJ2-3, with D hard to call. Germline V CDR1 and CDR2: SNHLY, FYNNEI. V dropped 11 bases and J dropped 5 bases, with 14 bases sitting between them. The CDR3 contains 12 residues. CDR3 region: CAPRRSIDTQYF. Here the CDR3 DNA reads TGTGCCCCCCGGCGGAGTATAGATACGCAGTATTTT.

This clonotype was recorded many times. The chain couples TRBV5-1 to TRBJ2-2; 11 bases fit TRBD2. The length of the CDR3 is 17 residues. V lost 3 bases and J lost 0; bases outside the gene matches: 4. Germline lookup yields CDR1 SGHRS and CDR2 YFSETQ. The DNA for the CDR3 is TGCGCCAGCAGCTCGCCGGGACTAGCGGCGAACACCGGGGAGCTGTTTTTT. Translated: CASSSPGLAANTGELFF.

This clonotype was detected many times. The chain has TRBV6-1 and TRBJ2-3; TRBD2 is a possible D gene (6 bases). CDR3 size: 13 residues. Deletions cut 3 bases from V and 4 bases from J, with 8 bases between. The germline V gene has CDR1 MNHNS and CDR2 SASEGT. The CDR3 region is CASSDPGADTQYF. CDR3 nucleotide sequence: TGTGCCAGCAGTGACCCGGGGGCAGATACGCAGTATTTT.

The rearrangement joins TRBV7-9 to TRBJ2-1, with D possibly matching TRBD2 (6 bases). Between the trimmed V and J ends, which lost 5 bases and 7 bases, there was a span of 12 bases. CDR1 and CDR2 from the germline V gene are SEHNR and FQNEAQ (reference sequence). The CDR3 contains 13 residues. Here the CDR3 DNA reads TGTGCCAGCAGCCGGGGCGGGGTAAATGAGCAGTTCTTC. This gives the protein CASSRGGVNEQFF.

The sample holds many counts of this clonotype. V usage is TRBV4-2 and J usage is TRBJ2-1, with 10 bases aligning to TRBD2. V was pared by 0 bases and J by 7 bases, with 6 bases of the junction left unmatched. There are 16 residues in the CDR3. The V gene's germline CDR1 is LGHNA and CDR2 YNFKEQ. DNA of the CDR3: TGTGCCAGCAGCCAAGAGACTAGCGGGCCGTCTAATGAGCAGTTCTTC. As protein: CASSQETSGPSNEQFF.

This clonotype was recorded at least ten times. The V gene is TRBV20-1, the J gene TRBJ2-3; 7 positions match TRBD2. The V gene end was trimmed by 3 bases and the J gene end by 2 bases; junction bases not matched to a gene: 5. Germline CDR1 DFQATT, CDR2 SNEGSKA (reference sequence). The CDR3 runs to 14 residues. The CDR3: CSASLAGVTDTQYF. CDR3 coding DNA: TGCAGTGCTAGTTTGGCGGGAGTCACAGATACGCAGTATTTT.

The CDR3 here is CSASGLTGEILAKNIQYF. The CDR3 DNA reads as TGCAGTGCTAGTGGGCTAACGGGAGAGATCCTAGCCAAAAACATTCAGTACTTC. This chain joins TRBV20-1 and TRBJ2-4; weak D call: TRBD2 (6 bases). This CDR3 is built from 18 residues. Trimming pared 3 bases from V and 0 bases from J, leaving 21 bases between. CDR1 DFQATT and CDR2 SNEGSKA come from the germline V gene (reference sequence).

This clonotype was detected only a few times. V is TRBV2 and J is TRBJ2-2; 7 positions match TRBD2. This CDR3 is 15 amino acids long. Germline V gene lookup returns CDR1 SNHLY and CDR2 FYNNEI. Trimming cost V 1 base and J 7 bases; bases outside gene matches: 6. The DNA for the CDR3 is TGTGCCAGCAGTGAAGAGGGGAGGGCCGGCGGGGAGCTGTTTTTT. It codes for CASSEEGRAGGELFF. The full variable domain, completed using reference TRBV2 and TRBJ2-2, is EPEVTQTPSHQVTQMGQEVILRCVPISNHLYFYWYRQILGQKVEFLVSFYNNEISEKSEIFDDQFSVERPDGSNFTLKIRSTKLEDSAMYFCASSEEGRAGGELFFGEGSRLTVL.

This clonotype was counted a few times. This chain uses TRBV6-5 with TRBJ2-5; 8 bases are a match to TRBD1. Trimming at V came to 2 bases and at J to 5 bases, leaving 7 bases not matched to a gene. This CDR3 is built from 15 residues. Germline CDR1 and CDR2: MNHEY and SVGAGI. The CDR3 reads CASSYRGQEEETQYF. CDR3 nucleotide sequence: TGTGCCAGCAGTTACAGGGGACAGGAGGAGGAGACCCAGTACTTC.

This clonotype appeared many times. The V gene is TRBV12-3 or TRBV12-4, the J gene TRBJ2-1, with 9 positions matching TRBD2. J gave up 7 bases and V 1 base, and 8 bases lay outside the gene matches. The CDR3 is made up of 16 amino acids. CDR3 residues: CASSLEGGRARNEQFF. The CDR3 coding sequence is TGTGCCAGCAGTTTAGAGGGCGGGAGGGCCCGAAATGAGCAGTTCTTC.

The sample holds many counts of this clonotype. The chain links TRBV9 to TRBJ2-6; D ambiguous. The CDR3 is made up of 13 amino acids. Trimming removed 0 bases from V and 3 bases from J, with 1 base in between. CDR1 and CDR2 from the germline V gene are SGDLS and YYNGEE. CDR3 DNA sequence: TGTGCCAGCAGCGTAGATGGGGCCAACGTCCTGACTTTC. Translating it yields CASSVDGANVLTF.